This entry lists 18 T cell receptor beta chains sequenced from one sample in a study of T-cell reconstitution after alpha-beta-depleted transplantation in children. Preparation of the TCRbeta library was carried out with unique molecular identifiers. TCRdb passed the PCR reads through MiXCR, listing each CDR3 protein once. The sample lists nearly 550,000 distinct CDR3 sequences; about 18% were seen once. The sample consisted of PBMCs from the stem cell graft donor, taken from the stem cell graft. The receptors here all came from a human donor who donated a stem cell graft to a child with acute lymphoblastic leukemia.

This rearrangement joins TRBV29-1 to TRBJ2-3; D is unresolved. V lost 3 bases, J lost 3 bases, and 10 bases lay in between. The germline gives CDR1 SQVTM, CDR2 ANQGSEA. This CDR3 is built from 13 residues. The CDR3 DNA reads as TGCAGCGTTGAGGTGATAGCAACAGATACGCAGTATTTT. Its protein product is CSVEVIATDTQYF.

The chain uses TRBV18 and TRBJ1-5; possibly TRBD1 for D (5 bases). V lost 6 bases and J lost 5, with 20 bases in between. The germline V gene encodes CDR1 KGHSH and CDR2 LQKENI. This CDR3 contains 16 residues. The CDR3 region has the DNA TGTGCCAGCTCCCTTGTGGGGCCCGCGGGGGATCAGCCCCAGCATTTT. Translating it yields CASSLVGPAGDQPQHF.

This clonotype was seen more than once but under ten times. The chain uses TRBV12-3 or TRBV12-4 and TRBJ1-4; D might be TRBD1 (5 bases). V dropped 6 bases and J dropped 8 bases, with 16 bases sitting between them. CDR3 size: 14 residues. CDR3 coding DNA: TGTGCCAGCAGCACCTCGGACACGACAGAAAAACTGTTTTTT. Amino acid sequence: CASSTSDTTEKLFF.

The sample holds a few counts of this clonotype. The chain combines TRBV27 with TRBJ2-1; 7 nucleotides align to TRBD2. The CDR3 consists of 14 residues. Looked up from germline, CDR1 is MNHEY and CDR2 is SMNVEV (reference sequence). Unmatched junction bases numbered 8, after V lost 6 bases and J lost 6 bases. The DNA for the CDR3 is TGTGCCAGCAGCCCGGGACTAAGAGGCAATGAGCAGTTCTTC. The encoded protein is CASSPGLRGNEQFF.

The rearrangement links TRBV5-1 to TRBJ2-3; 7 bases match TRBD2. The germline CDR1 and CDR2 sequences are SGHRS and YFSETQ. Germline trimming cut 0 bases from V and 6 bases from J; bases unmatched to any gene: 1. The CDR3 spans 13 residues. CDR3 nucleotides: TGCGCCAGCAGCTTGGATAGCGGGGATACGCAGTATTTT. Translated: CASSLDSGDTQYF.

This clonotype has a handful of counts. The CDR3 loop is CASSFSPGETQYF. CDR3 coding DNA: TGTGCCAGCAGTTTCAGCCCTGGCGAGACCCAGTACTTC. The gene calls are TRBV12-3 or TRBV12-4 and TRBJ2-5; D unresolved. V was cut by 3 bases and J by 5 bases, with 10 bases left in between. This CDR3 is 13 amino acids long.

The chain couples TRBV27 to TRBJ2-5; 9 bases are shared with TRBD2. The junction had 6 bases not matched to a gene; V was cut back by 6 bases and J by 1 base. The CDR3 is 15 amino acids. Looked up from germline, CDR1 is MNHEY and CDR2 is SMNVEV (reference sequence). The CDR3 reads CASRRLTSGQETQYF. The CDR3 DNA follows: TGTGCCAGCAGGCGGCTGACTAGCGGCCAAGAGACCCAGTACTTC.

The chain has TRBV7-8 and TRBJ1-5; D gene ambiguous. Germline V CDR1 and CDR2: SGHVS, FQNEAQ. The CDR3 consists of 14 residues. With 2 bases removed from V and 6 bases from J, the gap between germline ends came to 11 bases. The CDR3 region has the DNA TGTGCCAGCAGCTTATCTGGGGTTGTTCAGCCCCAGCATTTT. It specifies CASSLSGVVQPQHF.

This clonotype was seen a few times. The DNA for the CDR3 is TGCAGCGGACAGGGGAACTCTGGAAACACCATATATTTT. Translation: CSGQGNSGNTIYF. The V call is TRBV29-1, the J call TRBJ1-3, with 8 positions matching TRBD1. The CDR3 contains 13 residues. With V trimmed by 7 bases and J by 0 bases, 2 bases remained unmatched. Germline CDR1 SQVTM, CDR2 ANQGSEA. The variable domain in full, completed from reference TRBV29-1 and TRBJ1-3, reads SAVISQKPSRDICQRGTSLTIQCQVDSQVTMMFWYRQQPGQSLTLIATANQGSEATYESGFVIDKFPISRPNLTFSTLTVSNMSPEDSSIYLCSGQGNSGNTIYFGEGSWLTVV.

Only a few counts were recorded for this clonotype. The gene calls are TRBV12-3 or TRBV12-4 and TRBJ2-1; maybe TRBD1 (5 bases). With 8 bases removed from V and 3 bases from J, the gap between germline ends came to 11 bases. CDR3 size: 13 residues. The CDR3 region is CASGSGHYNEQFF. DNA of the CDR3: TGTGCCAGCGGGTCAGGGCACTACAATGAGCAGTTCTTC.

The J gene is TRBJ2-7, the V gene TRBV5-6; no reliable D call. V lost 0 bases and J lost 13, with 14 bases in between. CDR1 SGHDT and CDR2 YYEEEE come from the germline V gene. This CDR3 spans 12 amino acids. The CDR3 protein is CASSLGSSDVYF. The CDR3 bases are TGTGCCAGCAGCTTGGGGTCCAGCGATGTCTACTTC. The whole variable domain, remainder taken from reference TRBV5-6 and TRBJ2-7, is DAGVTQSPTHLIKTRGQQVTLRCSPKSGHDTVSWYQQALGQGPQFIFQYYEEEERQRGNFPDRFSGHQFPNYSSELNVNALLLGDSALYLCASSLGSSDVYFGPGTRLTVT.

This clonotype turned up a few times. The CDR3 loop is CASSQGTGGSYGYEQYF. CDR3 nucleotide sequence: TGCGCCAGCAGTCAAGGGACAGGGGGCTCCTATGGCTACGAGCAGTACTTC. This chain links TRBV23-1 with TRBJ2-7; 12 bases line up with TRBD1. TRBV23-1 is an ORF, with its function uncertain. V lost 2 bases and J lost 3; bases outside the gene matches: 8. This CDR3 region has 17 residues.

J is TRBJ2-4 and V is TRBV18; TRBD2 agrees at 10 bases. The germline CDR1 and CDR2 sequences are KGHSH and LQKENI. V was clipped by 3 bases and J by 2 bases; unmatched bases: 4. CDR3 size: 16 residues. This CDR3 is CASSPQREGPKNIQYF. CDR3 bases: TGTGCCAGCTCACCGCAGCGGGAGGGACCCAAAAACATTCAGTACTTC.

This clonotype was detected only a few times. The J gene is TRBJ2-3, the V gene TRBV20-1, with TRBD2 matching 10 bases. Germline V gene data show CDR1 as DFQATT and CDR2 as SNEGSKA (reference sequence). The CDR3 sequence is 18 residues long. Trimming removed 4 bases from V and 0 bases from J; junction bases left unmatched: 13. CDR3 coding DNA: TGCAGTGCTACACAATCGACTAGCGGGTGGTCTAGCACAGATACGCAGTATTTT. Translating it yields CSATQSTSGWSSTDTQYF.

V is TRBV12-3 or TRBV12-4 and J is TRBJ1-6; weak D call: TRBD1 (5 bases). There are 14 residues in the CDR3. Trimming pared 3 bases from V and 6 bases from J, leaving 9 bases between. The CDR3 bases are TGTGCCAGCAGTTTGCGGAGGGGTAATTCACCCCTCCACTTT. This encodes CASSLRRGNSPLHF.

This clonotype was counted only a few times. V and J are TRBV3-1 and TRBJ2-7; 9 bases fit TRBD2. V dropped 1 base and J dropped 3; count of bases not matched to a gene: 7. The CDR3 totals 16 residues. Germline CDR1 and CDR2: LGHDT and YNNKEL (reference sequence). The CDR3 DNA is TGTGCCAGCAGCCAAGTAGGCGGTAGCGGGAGCTACGAGCAGTACTTC. It yields the protein CASSQVGGSGSYEQYF.

This clonotype was counted a few times. The rearrangement links TRBV7-9 to TRBJ2-1; no clear D gene. CDR3 size: 13 residues. Germline V gives CDR1 SEHNR, CDR2 FQNEAQ (reference sequence). Trimming pared 5 bases from V and 9 bases from J, leaving 14 bases between. Here the CDR3 reads CASSQTWGGEQFF. The CDR3 nucleotides are TGTGCCAGCAGCCAGACTTGGGGTGGTGAGCAGTTCTTC.

CDR3 DNA sequence: TGCGCCAGCAGCTTGGCCCCAGGAACCCCAGATACGCAGTATTTT. Protein product: CASSLAPGTPDTQYF. The chain recombines TRBV5-1 with TRBJ2-3, with no clear D. Germline lookup yields CDR1 SGHRS and CDR2 YFSETQ. V gave up 0 bases and J gave up 4 bases, with 12 bases separating them. The CDR3 extends over 15 amino acids.